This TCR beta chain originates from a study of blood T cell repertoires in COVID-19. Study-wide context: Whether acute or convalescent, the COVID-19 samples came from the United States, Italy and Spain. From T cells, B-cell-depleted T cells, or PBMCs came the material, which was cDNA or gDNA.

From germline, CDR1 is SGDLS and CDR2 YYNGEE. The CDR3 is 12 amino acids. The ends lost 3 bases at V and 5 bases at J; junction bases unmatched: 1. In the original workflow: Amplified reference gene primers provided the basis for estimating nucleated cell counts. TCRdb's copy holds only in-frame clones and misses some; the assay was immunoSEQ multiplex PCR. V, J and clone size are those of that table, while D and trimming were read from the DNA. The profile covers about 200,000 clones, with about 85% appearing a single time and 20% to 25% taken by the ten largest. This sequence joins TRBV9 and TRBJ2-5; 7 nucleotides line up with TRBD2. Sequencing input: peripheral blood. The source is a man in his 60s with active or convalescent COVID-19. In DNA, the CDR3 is TGTGCCAGCAGCGGGGGAGGGGAGACCCAGTACTTC. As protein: CASSGGGETQYF.